This TCR beta chain was captured in a study of blood T cell repertoires in COVID-19. In germline, CDR1 is MNHEY, CDR2 SMNVEV (reference sequence). The V segment lost 4 bases and the J segment 4 bases; nucleotides outside the gene matches: 5. The CDR3 consists of 14 residues. As processed by the authors: How many nucleated cells were present was estimated from reference gene primer amplification. The repertoire was sequenced with immunoSEQ multiplex PCR; TCRdb's copy has only in-frame clones and lacks some. V, J and clone size are those of that table, while D and trimming were read from the DNA. Of approximately 140,000 clones listed, approximately 84% were seen once; the top ten hold under 5.5%. This clone was seen just once. Living in roughly 23 US areas, the participants were between roughly 18 and 90 years of age. Participant-reported clinical history was the basis for cohort assignment.

The receptor was isolated from a man between 35 and 55 years old with acute COVID-19. The chain combines TRBV27 with TRBJ2-5; TRBD1 agrees at 8 bases. The source material was PBMCs or T cells enriched from blood (not recorded which). This CDR3 is CASSSDRVAETQYF. The CDR3 DNA sequence: TGTGCCAGCAGTTCGGACAGGGTGGCAGAGACCCAGTACTTC.